The T cell receptor (beta chain) under discussion was sequenced for a study of a mutant IDH1 vaccine in newly diagnosed glioma. Time point: baseline, week 1 (first vaccination visit). Regarding treatment: pre-vaccination baseline after standard-of-care therapy. Method: immunoSEQ multiplex PCR; TCRdb's copy keeps in-frame clones and lacks some. The sample yields around 15,000 clones, roughly 85% seen once. The CDR3 length is 15 residues. V was pared by 7 bases and J by 5 bases, with 20 bases between. Germline loops: CDR1 MDHEN, CDR2 SYDVKM. The clonotype originates from a middle-aged man with glioma. The sequences come from PBMCs, collected from a glioma patient treated with radiotherapy, temozolomide or both. V usage is TRBV28 and J usage is TRBJ2-5, with D unclear. The chain's CDR3 is CASTKPLGPRETQYF. CDR3 nucleotide sequence: TGTGCCAGCACTAAACCTTTGGGCCCGAGGGAGACCCAGTACTTC.